The rows below give T cell receptor beta chains drawn from one sample of a study of blood T cell repertoires in COVID-19. Sequencing used immunoSEQ multiplex PCR; TCRdb keeps in-frame clones, though not all of them. This sample has roughly 200,000 clones, with about 77% found just once. Sequencing was performed on peripheral blood. These receptors all come from a woman at least 80 years old with active or convalescent COVID-19. Each CDR3 is given with its conserved first and last residue. A D gene is named only where the DNA matches it firmly. The size of a clone is reported for some rows only, either as once, few or many, or as a class for expanded clones.

J	length	size	V	D	CDR3	DNA
TRBJ2-1	14	.	TRBV18	TRBD2	CASHGLAGTYEQFF	TGTGCCAGCCACGGACTAGCGGGGACGTATGAGCAGTTCTTC
TRBJ2-5	15	.	TRBV7-2	TRBD2	CASSLRSGGQETQYF	TGTGCCAGCAGCTTAAGGAGCGGGGGCCAAGAGACCCAGTACTTC
TRBJ2-5	13	.	TRBV2	.	CASSGLNQETQYF	TGTGCCAGCAGTGGACTAAACCAAGAGACCCAGTACTTC
TRBJ2-1	14	once	TRBV6-2/TRBV6-3	TRBD1	CASSLDRVGNEQFF	TGTGCCAGCAGTCTAGACAGGGTAGGAAATGAGCAGTTCTTC
TRBJ1-2	12	.	TRBV6-5	.	CATSQANYGYTF	TGTGCCACCTCGCAGGCTAACTATGGCTACACCTTC
TRBJ1-5	14	few	TRBV3-1/TRBV3-2	TRBD1	CASSDRGTYQPQHF	TGTGCCAGCAGCGACAGGGGGACGTATCAGCCCCAGCATTTT
TRBJ2-3	12	.	TRBV6-2/TRBV6-3	.	CASSRGTDTQYF	TGTGCCAGCAGCCGCGGCACAGATACGCAGTATTTT
TRBJ1-1	16	.	TRBV6-4	TRBD1	CASSDLRDRVTTEAFF	TGTGCCAGCAGTGACCTCCGGGACAGGGTAACCACTGAAGCTTTCTTT
TRBJ1-5	13	.	TRBV29-1	TRBD1	CSTRTGGDQPQHF	TGCAGCACCCGGACAGGCGGGGATCAGCCCCAGCATTTT
TRBJ1-1	15	.	TRBV27	.	CASSLSRVGGVEAFF	TGTGCCAGCAGTTTATCTAGGGTTGGGGGGGTTGAAGCTTTCTTT
TRBJ2-1	14	.	TRBV29-1	TRBD2	CSVSLAGGYNEQFF	TGCAGCGTTTCGCTAGCGGGGGGGTACAATGAGCAGTTCTTC
TRBJ1-2	15	.	TRBV28	.	CASSSLVGGDYGYTF	TGTGCCAGCAGTTCCCTCGTAGGCGGCGACTATGGCTACACCTTC